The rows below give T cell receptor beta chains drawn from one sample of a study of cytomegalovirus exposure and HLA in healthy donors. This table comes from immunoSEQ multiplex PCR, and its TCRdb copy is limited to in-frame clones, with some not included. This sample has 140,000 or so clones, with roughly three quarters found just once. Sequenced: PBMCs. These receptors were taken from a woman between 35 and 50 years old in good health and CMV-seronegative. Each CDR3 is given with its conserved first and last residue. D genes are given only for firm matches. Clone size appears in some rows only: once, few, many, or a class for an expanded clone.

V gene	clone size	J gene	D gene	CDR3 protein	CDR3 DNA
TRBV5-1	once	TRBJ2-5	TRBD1	CASSPGTAQETQYF	TGCGCCAGCAGCCCAGGGACAGCCCAAGAGACCCAGTACTTC
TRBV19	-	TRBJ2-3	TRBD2	CASSMGAGSTDTQYF	TGTGCCAGTAGTATGGGAGCGGGAAGCACAGATACGCAGTATTTT
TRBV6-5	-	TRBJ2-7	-	CASSYSIADEQYF	TGTGCCAGCAGTTACTCAATCGCGGACGAGCAGTACTTC
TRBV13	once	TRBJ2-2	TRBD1	CASSLQGARLGTGELFF	TGTGCCAGCAGCCTCCAGGGGGCGCGTCTAGGCACCGGGGAGCTGTTTTTT
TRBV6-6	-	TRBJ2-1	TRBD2	CASSKTSGVNEQFF	TGTGCCAGCTCCAAAACTAGCGGGGTAAATGAGCAGTTCTTC
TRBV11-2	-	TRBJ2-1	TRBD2	CASSPRLALLDEQFF	TGTGCCAGCAGCCCTCGACTAGCCCTTCTCGATGAGCAGTTCTTC
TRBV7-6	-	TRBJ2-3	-	CASSSVAATFTDTQYF	TGTGCCAGCAGCTCGGTAGCGGCGACTTTCACAGATACGCAGTATTTT
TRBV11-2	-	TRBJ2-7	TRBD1	CASSRLGPGTGGFEQYF	TGTGCCAGCAGCCGCCTAGGTCCCGGGACAGGGGGCTTCGAGCAGTACTTC
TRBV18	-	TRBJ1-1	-	CASDEGWILNTEAFF	TGTGCCAGCGACGAGGGCTGGATCTTAAACACTGAAGCTTTCTTT
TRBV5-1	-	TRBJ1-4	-	CASSLDGSRGEKLFF	TGCGCCAGCAGCTTGGATGGGAGCAGGGGTGAAAAACTGTTTTTT
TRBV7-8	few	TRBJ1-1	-	CASSLEGAEAFF	TGTGCCAGCAGCTTAGAGGGGGCTGAAGCTTTCTTT
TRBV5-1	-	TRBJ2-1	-	CASSLEVGAGVANEQFF	TGCGCCAGCAGCTTGGAGGTGGGGGCAGGGGTGGCCAATGAGCAGTTCTTC
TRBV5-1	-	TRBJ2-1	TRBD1	CASSLDRGMNEQFF	TGCGCCAGCAGCTTGGACAGGGGGATGAATGAGCAGTTCTTC
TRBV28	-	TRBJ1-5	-	CASSFAGGNQPQHF	TGTGCCAGCAGTTTCGCGGGGGGAAATCAGCCCCAGCATTTT
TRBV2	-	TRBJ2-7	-	CASSFWDTSYEQYF	TGTGCCAGCAGCTTTTGGGACACCTCCTACGAGCAGTACTTC
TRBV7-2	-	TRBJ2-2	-	CASSYRTGTGELFF	TGTGCCAGCAGCTATCGCACCGGCACCGGGGAGCTGTTTTTT
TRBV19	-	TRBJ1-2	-	CASSIQGDYGYTF	TGTGCCAGTAGTATCCAAGGGGACTATGGCTACACCTTC
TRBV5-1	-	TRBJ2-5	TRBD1	CASSLGRGQETQYF	TGCGCCAGCAGCTTGGGCAGGGGGCAAGAGACCCAGTACTTC
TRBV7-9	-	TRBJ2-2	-	CASSLGQLTGELFF	TGTGCCAGCAGCTTAGGACAGCTTACCGGGGAGCTGTTTTTT
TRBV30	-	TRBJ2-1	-	CAWSRVGLPYNEQFF	TGTGCCTGGAGTCGGGTGGGTCTGCCCTACAATGAGCAGTTCTTC
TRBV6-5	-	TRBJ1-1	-	CASSYSIFSGNTEAFF	TGTGCCAGCAGTTACTCGATTTTTTCAGGGAACACTGAAGCTTTCTTT
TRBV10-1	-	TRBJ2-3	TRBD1	CASSEPGQGWGTDTQYF	TGCGCCAGCAGTGAACCGGGACAGGGGTGGGGCACAGATACGCAGTATTTT
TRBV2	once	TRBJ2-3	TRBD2	CASSAPVAGPSSDTQYF	TGTGCCAGCAGTGCTCCCGTAGCGGGACCCTCGTCAGATACGCAGTATTTT
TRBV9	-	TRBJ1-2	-	CASSVVGGGYTF	TGTGCCAGCAGCGTAGTTGGGGGGGGCTACACCTTC
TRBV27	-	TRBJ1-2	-	CASSPALGLGYGYTF	TGTGCCAGCAGTCCGGCTTTGGGGCTAGGCTATGGCTACACCTTC
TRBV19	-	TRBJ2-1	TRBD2	CASSIVGTSLYSEQFF	TGTGCCAGTAGTATAGTCGGGACTAGTCTCTACAGTGAGCAGTTCTTC
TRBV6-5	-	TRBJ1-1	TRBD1	CASSYRDRTEAFF	TGTGCCAGCAGTTACCGGGACAGGACTGAAGCTTTCTTT
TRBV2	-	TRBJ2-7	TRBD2	CASRGTFVGRDSHEQYF	TGTGCCAGCAGGGGGACGTTTGTAGGGAGGGACTCTCACGAGCAGTACTTC
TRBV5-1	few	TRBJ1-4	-	CASSFGTPNEKLFF	TGCGCCAGCAGCTTCGGGACACCCAATGAAAAACTGTTTTTT
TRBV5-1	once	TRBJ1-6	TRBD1	CASSPTGQKNSPLHF	TGCGCCAGCAGCCCCACGGGACAGAAAAATTCACCCCTCCACTTT
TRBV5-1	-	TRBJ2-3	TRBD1	CASSLIGQGADTQYF	TGCGCCAGCAGCTTGATTGGACAGGGGGCAGATACGCAGTATTTT
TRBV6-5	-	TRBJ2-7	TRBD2	CASSRLAGRYEQYF	TGTGCCAGCAGCCGTCTAGCGGGACGCTACGAGCAGTACTTC
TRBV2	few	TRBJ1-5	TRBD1	CASSVLTGPYSNQPQHF	TGTGCCAGCAGTGTCCTGACAGGGCCCTATAGCAATCAGCCCCAGCATTTT
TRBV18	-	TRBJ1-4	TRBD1	CASSRTETGGVEKLFF	TGTGCCAGCTCACGGACCGAGACAGGGGGCGTTGAAAAACTGTTTTTT
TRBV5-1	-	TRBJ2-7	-	CASSASPGASYEQYF	TGCGCCAGCAGCGCGAGCCCAGGGGCCTCCTACGAGCAGTACTTC
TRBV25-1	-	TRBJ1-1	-	CASTKAAGGTEVFF	TGTGCCAGCACCAAGGCGGCGGGGGGCACTGAAGTTTTCTTT
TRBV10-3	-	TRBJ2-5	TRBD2	CAISESGGGKETQYF	TGTGCCATCAGTGAGTCTGGGGGGGGAAAAGAGACCCAGTACTTC
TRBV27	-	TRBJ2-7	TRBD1	CASSLVPGQGSYEQYF	TGTGCCAGCAGTTTGGTCCCGGGACAGGGTAGCTACGAGCAGTACTTC
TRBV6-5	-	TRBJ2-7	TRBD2	CASGTSGRYEQYF	TGTGCCAGCGGGACTAGCGGACGATACGAGCAGTACTTC
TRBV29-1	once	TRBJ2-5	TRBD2	CSVRRTSGGQETQYF	TGCAGCGTTCGAAGGACTAGCGGGGGGCAAGAGACCCAGTACTTC
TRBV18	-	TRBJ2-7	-	CASSPMGGDSYEQYF	TGTGCCAGCTCACCAATGGGCGGGGACTCCTACGAGCAGTACTTC
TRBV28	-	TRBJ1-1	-	CASSSLVGSTEAFF	TGTGCCAGCAGTTCCCTCGTTGGGAGCACTGAAGCTTTCTTT
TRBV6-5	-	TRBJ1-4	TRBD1	CASSYSGQGKNEKLFF	TGTGCCAGCAGTTACTCAGGACAGGGAAAGAATGAAAAACTGTTTTTT
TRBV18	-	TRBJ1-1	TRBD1	CASSPPYGATGGTEAFF	TGTGCCAGCTCACCACCGTACGGAGCAACAGGGGGCACTGAAGCTTTCTTT
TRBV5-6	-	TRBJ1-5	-	CASSRQVNQPQHF	TGTGCCAGCAGCCGACAGGTCAATCAGCCCCAGCATTTT
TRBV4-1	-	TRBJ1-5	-	CASSQDGGVEAQPQHF	TGCGCCAGCAGCCAAGATGGAGGGGTCGAGGCTCAGCCCCAGCATTTT
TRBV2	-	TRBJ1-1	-	CASSARQGRGNTEAFF	TGTGCCAGCAGTGCGCGTCAGGGAAGGGGCAACACTGAAGCTTTCTTT
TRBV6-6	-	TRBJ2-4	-	CASSYSSGLAKNIQYF	TGTGCCAGCAGTTACAGTTCGGGTCTAGCCAAAAACATTCAGTACTTC
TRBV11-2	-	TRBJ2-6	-	CASSPPGQAGANVLTF	TGTGCCAGCAGCCCCCCTGGGCAAGCTGGGGCCAACGTCCTGACTTTC
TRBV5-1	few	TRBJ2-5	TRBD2	CASSFGAGEHQETQYF	TGCGCCAGCAGCTTTGGGGCGGGGGAGCACCAAGAGACCCAGTACTTC
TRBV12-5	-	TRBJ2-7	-	CASGLVGGRSYEQYF	TGTGCTAGTGGTTTGGTTGGTGGGAGGTCCTACGAGCAGTACTTC
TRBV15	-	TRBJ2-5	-	CATSPQVAEETQYF	TGTGCCACCAGCCCCCAAGTAGCGGAAGAGACCCAGTACTTC
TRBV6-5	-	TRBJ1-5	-	CASIGAGGGNQPQHF	TGTGCCAGCATAGGGGCTGGGGGGGGCAATCAGCCCCAGCATTTT
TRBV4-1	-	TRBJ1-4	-	CASSQFVRGRGSNEKLFF	TGCGCCAGCAGCCAATTTGTCCGGGGGCGGGGGTCTAATGAAAAACTGTTTTTT
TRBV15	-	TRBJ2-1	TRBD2	CATSTRGRGDQFF	TGTGCCACCAGCACAAGAGGTCGGGGGGACCAGTTCTTC
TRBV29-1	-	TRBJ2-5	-	CSVVPGGGETQYF	TGCAGCGTTGTTCCAGGGGGAGGAGAGACCCAGTACTTC
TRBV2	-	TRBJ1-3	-	CASSDQTDSGNTIYF	TGTGCCAGCAGTGATCAGACTGACTCTGGAAACACCATATATTTT
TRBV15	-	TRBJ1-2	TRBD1	CATSRGGTAQQVNGYTF	TGTGCCACCAGCAGAGGAGGGACAGCCCAACAAGTTAATGGCTACACCTTC
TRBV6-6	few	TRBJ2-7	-	CASSYSLQGYEQYF	TGTGCCAGCAGTTACTCGTTACAGGGCTACGAGCAGTACTTC
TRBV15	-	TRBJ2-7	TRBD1	CATSVEPGQGIHEQYF	TGTGCCACCAGTGTCGAACCGGGACAGGGTATTCACGAGCAGTACTTC